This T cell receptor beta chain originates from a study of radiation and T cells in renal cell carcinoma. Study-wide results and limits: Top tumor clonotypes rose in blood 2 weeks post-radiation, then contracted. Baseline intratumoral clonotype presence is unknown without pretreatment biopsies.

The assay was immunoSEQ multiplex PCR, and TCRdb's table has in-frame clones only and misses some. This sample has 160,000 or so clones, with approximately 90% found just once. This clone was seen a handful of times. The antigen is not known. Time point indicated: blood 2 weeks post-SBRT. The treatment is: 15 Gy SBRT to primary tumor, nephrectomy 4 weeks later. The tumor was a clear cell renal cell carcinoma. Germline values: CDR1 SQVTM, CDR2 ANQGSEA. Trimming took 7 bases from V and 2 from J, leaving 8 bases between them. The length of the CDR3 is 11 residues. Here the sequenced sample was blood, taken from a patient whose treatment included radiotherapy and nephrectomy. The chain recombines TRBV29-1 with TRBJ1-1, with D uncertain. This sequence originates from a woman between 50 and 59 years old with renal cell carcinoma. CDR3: CSALGNTEAFF. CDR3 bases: TGCAGCGCTCTTGGCAACACTGAAGCTTTCTTT.